Below, one T cell receptor (beta chain) is given with its context. The record originates from a study of blood T cell repertoires in COVID-19. Assignments of participants to cohorts depended upon their own reported clinical history. Libraries were prepared by immunoSEQ multiplex PCR; TCRdb keeps only in-frame clonotypes and omits some of them. The sample holds around 270,000 clones; approximately 85% are singletons and the top ten take 3.5% to 5.5%. The CDR3 sequence is 16 residues long. J was trimmed by 3 bases and V by 0 bases; bases with no gene match: 6. Germline-derived CDR1 and CDR2 are MGHRA and YSYEKL.

The chain combines TRBV4-1 with TRBJ2-7, with 9 bases fitting TRBD2. The receptor comes from a woman aged 30 to 39 who had recovered from COVID-19. Sequenced input: PBMCs or T cells enriched from blood (not recorded which). CDR3 nucleotides: TGCGCCAGCAGCCAAGATCCTGGTAGCGGGAGCTACGAGCAGTACTTC. Its translation is CASSQDPGSGSYEQYF.